Listed below are T cell receptor beta chains from one sample, sequenced in a study of Ad26.COV2.S vaccination and SARS-CoV-2 variants. The protocol was immunoSEQ multiplex PCR, while the TCRdb copy is restricted to in-frame clones and leaves out a portion. The data hold about 220,000 clones, with roughly 90% observed a single time. The material was peripheral blood, obtained in a trial of Ad26.COV2.S vaccine versus placebo. Every receptor here comes from a person aged 18-60 years who received the Ad26.COV2.S COVID-19 vaccine or a placebo. Each CDR3 is given with its conserved first and last residue. A D gene is named only where the DNA matches it firmly. Where a row states a size, it is once, few, many or the class of an expanded clone; other rows omit it.

clone size	D gene	J gene	V gene	CDR3 protein	CDR3 DNA
.	.	TRBJ1-1	TRBV11-1	CASSFPTGGRNTEAFF	TGTGCCAGCAGCTTCCCGACCGGGGGAAGGAACACTGAAGCTTTCTTT
.	.	TRBJ1-1	TRBV4-3	CASSPGRMNTEAFF	TGCGCCAGCAGCCCGGGACGGATGAACACTGAAGCTTTCTTT
once	.	TRBJ2-3	TRBV4-3	CASSQDPPTSTDTQYF	TGCGCCAGCAGCCAAGATCCACCAACGAGCACAGATACGCAGTATTTT
.	.	TRBJ1-2	TRBV10-1	CASSERINYGYTF	TGCGCCAGCAGTGAACGGATTAACTATGGCTACACCTTC
.	TRBD1	TRBJ1-6	TRBV28	CASSLDRGRRSPLHF	TGTGCCAGCAGTTTGGACAGGGGACGGCGGTCACCCCTCCACTTT
once	.	TRBJ2-1	TRBV4-3	CASSQLTSQSSYNEQFF	TGCGCCAGCAGCCAGCTAACTAGCCAGAGCTCCTACAATGAGCAGTTCTTC
.	.	TRBJ1-5	TRBV25-1	CASSAPGDNQPQHF	TGTGCCAGCAGTGCACCAGGAGACAATCAGCCCCAGCATTTT
once	.	TRBJ1-1	TRBV19	CASSKARGGTEAFF	TGTGCCAGTAGTAAAGCCCGAGGGGGAACTGAAGCTTTCTTT
once	.	TRBJ1-1	TRBV18	CASSSLGGGMNTEAFF	TGTGCCAGCTCCTCCTTGGGGGGCGGCATGAACACTGAAGCTTTCTTT
.	.	TRBJ2-7	TRBV7-2	CASSTWASRAYEQYF	TGTGCCAGCAGCACTTGGGCCAGCCGAGCCTACGAGCAGTACTTC
.	TRBD1	TRBJ1-5	TRBV19	CASSRQGNSNQPQHF	TGTGCCAGTAGTAGACAGGGGAATAGCAATCAGCCCCAGCATTTT
once	.	TRBJ1-6	TRBV14	CASSQVTGINDRRNSPLHF	TGTGCCAGCAGCCAAGTTACAGGGATCAACGATCGAAGAAATTCACCCCTCCACTTT
.	TRBD2	TRBJ2-7	TRBV28	CASSFPRTSGSYEQYF	TGTGCCAGCAGTTTCCCGCGGACTAGCGGGAGCTACGAGCAGTACTTC
few	TRBD1	TRBJ2-2	TRBV2	CASSPTRTGAGLGELFF	TGTGCCAGCAGCCCCACCCGGACAGGGGCGGGTCTGGGGGAGCTGTTTTTT
.	TRBD2	TRBJ2-1	TRBV19	CASKTVSGSYNEQFF	TGTGCCAGTAAAACCGTTAGCGGGAGCTACAATGAGCAGTTCTTC
.	TRBD2	TRBJ2-3	TRBV15	CATSRTPGLAGGPVDTQYF	TGTGCCACCAGCAGGACACCGGGACTAGCGGGGGGGCCCGTAGATACGCAGTATTTT
.	.	TRBJ2-7	TRBV30	CAWSQGVRVGQYF	TGTGCCTGGAGCCAAGGCGTACGGGTCGGGCAGTACTTC
.	TRBD2	TRBJ2-1	TRBV5-1	CASSLVLRGGRPLDNEQFF	TGCGCCAGCAGCTTGGTTCTGAGGGGCGGGAGGCCACTTGACAATGAGCAGTTCTTC
.	TRBD2	TRBJ2-3	TRBV27	CASSILAGVGDTQYF	TGTGCCAGCAGTATACTAGCGGGGGTTGGGGATACGCAGTATTTT
.	TRBD2	TRBJ2-7	TRBV28	CASSLGGDMYEQYF	TGTGCCAGCAGTTTGGGGGGGGATATGTACGAGCAGTACTTC
.	TRBD2	TRBJ2-1	TRBV6-4	CASSDRGAGKYNEQFF	TGTGCCAGCAGTGATCGAGGAGCGGGAAAGTACAATGAGCAGTTCTTC
.	TRBD2	TRBJ2-7	TRBV13	CASSSPGLADSYEQYF	TGTGCCAGCAGTTCTCCCGGACTAGCGGATTCCTACGAGCAGTACTTC
.	.	TRBJ2-1	TRBV2	CASKRQNNEQFF	TGTGCCAGCAAAAGGCAGAACAATGAGCAGTTCTTC
.	.	TRBJ2-4	TRBV11-2	CASSLPPIAKNIQYF	TGTGCCAGCAGCTTGCCCCCGATAGCCAAAAACATTCAGTACTTC
.	TRBD2	TRBJ2-1	TRBV9	CASSDQAGGGSVEQFF	TGTGCCAGCAGCGACCAAGCGGGAGGGGGTTCAGTTGAGCAGTTCTTC
.	.	TRBJ2-7	TRBV10-3	CASGRGANYEQYF	TGTGCCAGCGGACGGGGGGCGAACTACGAGCAGTACTTC
.	TRBD2	TRBJ2-7	TRBV6-2/TRBV6-3	CASSSSGGEQYF	TGTGCCAGCAGTTCGAGCGGGGGCGAGCAGTACTTC
.	TRBD1	TRBJ2-5	TRBV5-1	CASSLAPQGAGGETQYF	TGCGCCAGCAGCTTGGCCCCCCAGGGGGCAGGGGGAGAGACCCAGTACTTC
.	.	TRBJ1-5	TRBV6-6	CASSPVDGNQPQHF	TGTGCCAGCAGTCCAGTGGATGGCAATCAGCCCCAGCATTTT
.	.	TRBJ1-4	TRBV7-2	CASSSRPTQREKLFF	TGTGCCAGCAGCTCGAGACCCACTCAACGGGAAAAACTGTTTTTT
.	TRBD2	TRBJ2-1	TRBV9	CASSVRLAEYNEQFF	TGTGCCAGCAGCGTACGACTAGCGGAATACAATGAGCAGTTCTTC
.	TRBD2	TRBJ2-2	TRBV9	CASSGLMGRETANTGELFF	TGTGCCAGCAGCGGCCTGATGGGGCGGGAGACCGCGAACACCGGGGAGCTGTTTTTT
.	.	TRBJ2-5	TRBV5-6	CASSTYDMAETQYF	TGTGCCAGCAGCACCTATGATATGGCAGAGACCCAGTACTTC
.	.	TRBJ2-1	TRBV9	CASSVRTAYPNEQFF	TGTGCCAGCAGCGTTAGGACAGCATATCCCAATGAGCAGTTCTTC
.	TRBD2	TRBJ2-5	TRBV9	CASSPRLAGDQETQYF	TGTGCCAGCAGCCCGCGACTAGCGGGGGACCAAGAGACCCAGTACTTC
.	.	TRBJ2-5	TRBV5-6	CASSLASTQYF	TGTGCCAGCAGCTTGGCGAGCACCCAGTACTTC
.	TRBD1	TRBJ2-7	TRBV14	CASSHGTGSEQYF	TGTGCCAGCAGCCATGGGACAGGATCCGAGCAGTACTTC
.	TRBD1	TRBJ2-3	TRBV4-1	CASRPRDRMGDTQYF	TGCGCCAGCAGACCCCGGGACAGGATGGGAGATACGCAGTATTTT
.	TRBD1	TRBJ2-3	TRBV4-3	CASSQDRTGPGYF	TGCGCCAGCAGCCAAGATAGGACAGGCCCTGGGTATTTT
.	.	TRBJ2-5	TRBV5-1	CASSLGRGVETQYF	TGCGCCAGCAGCTTAGGCAGGGGTGTGGAGACCCAGTACTTC
once	.	TRBJ1-2	TRBV7-9	CASSLAGIQDYGYTF	TGTGCCAGCAGCTTAGCGGGAATTCAAGACTATGGCTACACCTTC